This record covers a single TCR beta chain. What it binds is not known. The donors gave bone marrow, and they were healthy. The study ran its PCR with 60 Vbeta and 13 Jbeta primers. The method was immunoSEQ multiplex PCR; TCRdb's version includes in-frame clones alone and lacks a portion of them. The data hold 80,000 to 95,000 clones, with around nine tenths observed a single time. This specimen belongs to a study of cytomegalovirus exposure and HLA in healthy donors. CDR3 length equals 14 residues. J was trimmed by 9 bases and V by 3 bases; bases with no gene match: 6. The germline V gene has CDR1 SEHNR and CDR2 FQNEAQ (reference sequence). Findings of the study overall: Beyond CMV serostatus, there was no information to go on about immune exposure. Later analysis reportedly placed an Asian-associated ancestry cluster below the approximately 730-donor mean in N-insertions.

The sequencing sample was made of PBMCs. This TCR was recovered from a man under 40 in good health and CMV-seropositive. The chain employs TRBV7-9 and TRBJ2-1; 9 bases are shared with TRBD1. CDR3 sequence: CASSLTGGGGEQFF. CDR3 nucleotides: TGTGCCAGCAGCTTGACAGGGGGAGGCGGTGAGCAGTTCTTC.